One sample yielded the 20 T cell receptor beta chains listed below, sequenced in a study of cytomegalovirus exposure and HLA in healthy donors. Researchers ran the PCR with 60 Vbeta and 13 Jbeta primers. Repertoires were generated with immunoSEQ multiplex PCR, while TCRdb's copy carries only in-frame clones and drops some. The sample includes more than 95,000 clones, around 70% of them seen just once. The sample comprised PBMCs. The receptors were sampled from a man aged 40-49 years in good health and CMV-seropositive.

This chain uses TRBV5-4 with TRBJ1-2, with D uncertain. The CDR3 covers 14 residues. CDR1 and CDR2 from the germline V gene are SGHNT and YYREEE (reference sequence). V gave up 2 bases and J gave up 7 bases, with 15 bases separating them. CDR3 sequence reads: CASSFSRGLGGYTF. The CDR3 coding sequence is TGTGCCAGCAGCTTCAGCCGAGGTTTAGGTGGCTACACCTTC.

V is TRBV10-3 and J is TRBJ1-5, with D tentatively TRBD1 (6 bases). In germline, CDR1 is ENHRY, CDR2 SYGVKD. The CDR3 runs 15 residues. V was trimmed by 4 bases and J by 3 bases, leaving 13 bases between them. The CDR3 here is CAISGDTPPNQPQHF. CDR3 bases: TGTGCCATCAGTGGGGACACACCGCCCAATCAGCCCCAGCATTTT.

The chain recombines TRBV5-1 with TRBJ2-3; 9 bases map to TRBD2. Germline V gene data show CDR1 as SGHRS and CDR2 as YFSETQ. V was pared by 2 bases and J by 5 bases, with 3 bases of the junction left unmatched. CDR3 size: 14 residues. This CDR3 reads CASSFSGRGDTQYF. DNA of the CDR3: TGCGCCAGCAGCTTTAGCGGGAGAGGAGATACGCAGTATTTT.

The J gene is TRBJ1-5, the V gene TRBV7-8, with D perhaps TRBD1 (5 bases). The germline V and J ends were trimmed by 1 base and 9 bases, with 16 bases remaining between them. CDR3 length: 15 residues. Germline V gene lookup returns CDR1 SGHVS and CDR2 FQNEAQ. For the CDR3, the DNA is TGTGCCAGCAGCTTAGAAAGGACACGATACTCGCCCCAGCATTTT. This sequence encodes CASSLERTRYSPQHF.

This clone has only a few counts. J is TRBJ1-5 and V is TRBV30; 9 bases are a match to TRBD1. CDR3 size: 16 residues. CDR1 is GTSNPN and CDR2 is SVGIG in the germline V gene (reference sequence). V was clipped by 0 bases and J by 4 bases; unmatched bases: 7. The CDR3 sequence: CAWSVQGQGQNQPQHF. CDR3 DNA: TGTGCCTGGAGTGTACAGGGACAGGGCCAAAATCAGCCCCAGCATTTT. Full variable domain (remainder filled in from reference TRBV30 and TRBJ1-5): SQTIHQWPATLVQPVGSPLSLECTVEGTSNPNLYWYRQAAGRGLQLLFYSVGIGQISSEVPQNLSASRPQDRQFILSSKKLLLSDSGFYLCAWSVQGQGQNQPQHFGDGTRLSIL.

The chain combines TRBV15 with TRBJ1-2, with 7 bases fitting TRBD1. Germline CDR1 LNHNV, CDR2 YYDKDF (reference sequence). The CDR3 sequence is 12 residues long. V gave up 3 bases and J gave up 7 bases; unmatched junction bases: 2. The CDR3 reads CATSSQGGGYTF. In DNA, the CDR3 is TGTGCCACCAGCAGTCAGGGGGGTGGCTACACCTTC.

The chain has TRBV6-1 and TRBJ1-6; the D is unclear. Germline V gene sequence: CDR1 MNHNS, CDR2 SASEGT. The CDR3 sequence is 13 residues long. V lost 3 bases and J 7 bases, leaving 7 bases between the germline ends. DNA for the CDR3: TGTGCCAGCAGTGACAGGAACAATTCACCCCTCCACTTT. Its translation is CASSDRNNSPLHF.

This clone has just a few counts. The rearrangement uses TRBV5-5 and TRBJ2-1; the D gene is possibly TRBD2 (5 bases). The CDR3 has 17 residues. Trimming removed 2 bases at V and 6 bases at J, with 21 bases between. The germline CDR1 and CDR2 sequences are SGHKS and YYEKEE (reference sequence). This CDR3 is CASSFLRGSQRVNEQFF. The CDR3 DNA reads TGTGCCAGCAGCTTTTTAAGAGGGTCCCAAAGGGTCAATGAGCAGTTCTTC.

The chain is built from TRBV27 and TRBJ2-1; D is unclear. The ends were cut back, 5 bases at V and 0 bases at J, with 5 bases in the middle. The CDR3 spans 13 residues. Germline V gene sequence: CDR1 MNHEY, CDR2 SMNVEV (reference sequence). The CDR3 sequence: CASSGHSYNEQFF. CDR3 nucleotide sequence: TGTGCCAGCAGTGGCCACTCCTACAATGAGCAGTTCTTC.

The rearrangement uses TRBV10-1 and TRBJ2-1, with 8 bases fitting TRBD1. This CDR3 comprises 15 residues. V lost 2 bases, J lost 2 bases, and 2 bases stayed unmatched. Germline loops: CDR1 WNHNN, CDR2 SYGVQD (reference sequence). The CDR3 nucleotides are TGCGCCAGCAGTGAGCCAGGGGGCACCTACAATGAGCAGTTCTTC. Its translation is CASSEPGGTYNEQFF.

This clone is a singleton in its sample. J is TRBJ1-1 and V is TRBV7-2; possible D gene TRBD1, 5 bases. The CDR3 loop spans 15 amino acids. Germline CDR1 is SGHTA and CDR2 is FQGNSA. V lost 1 base, J lost 0 bases, and 9 bases lay in between. The CDR3 spells CASSLVRGLNTEAFF. The CDR3 nucleotides are TGTGCCAGCAGCTTAGTAAGGGGCCTGAACACTGAAGCTTTCTTT.

V and J are TRBV4-3 and TRBJ2-3; 9 bases fit TRBD2. This CDR3 is 16 amino acids long. Germline V gives CDR1 LGHNA, CDR2 YSLEER. With V trimmed by 0 bases and J by 5 bases, 6 bases remained unmatched. As DNA, the CDR3 is TGCGCCAGCAGCCAAGACGGGGCGGGAGGGCAAGATACGCAGTATTTT. Residues: CASSQDGAGGQDTQYF.

This chain joins TRBV19 and TRBJ1-1; perhaps TRBD1 as D (6 bases). The germline V gene encodes CDR1 LNHDA and CDR2 SQIVND (reference sequence). This CDR3 region has 17 residues. V lost 2 bases, J lost 2 bases, and 18 bases lay in between. The CDR3 DNA follows: TGTGCCAGTAGTATATCGTTCGGGGGGGGCTCCAACACTGAAGCTTTCTTT. Its protein is CASSISFGGGSNTEAFF.

The chain has TRBV5-5 and TRBJ2-2; TRBD2 matches 9 bases. CDR3 size: 16 residues. Trimming at V came to 1 base and at J to 3 bases, leaving 4 bases not matched to a gene. CDR1 and CDR2 (germline): SGHKS, YYEKEE (reference sequence). Here the CDR3 DNA reads TGTGCCAGCAGCTTGCCGTCTAGCGGGGACACCGGGGAGCTGTTTTTT. Translating gives CASSLPSSGDTGELFF.

The chain links TRBV5-1 to TRBJ2-3; D possibly corresponds to TRBD2 (6 bases). With 1 base removed from V and 1 base from J, the gap between germline ends came to 10 bases. In germline, CDR1 is SGHRS, CDR2 YFSETQ. The CDR3 runs to 15 residues. CDR3 region: CASSLRTTGTDTQYF. In DNA form, the CDR3 reads TGCGCCAGCAGCTTGAGGACTACTGGCACAGATACGCAGTATTTT.

The rearrangement links TRBV7-2 to TRBJ2-5; 11 bases line up with TRBD1. V lost 5 bases, J lost 4 bases, and 3 bases stayed unmatched. This CDR3 has 14 residues. Germline CDR1 reads SGHTA; CDR2 reads FQGNSA. The CDR3 DNA follows: TGTGCCAGCAGCCCCGGGACAGGGGGAGAGACCCAGTACTTC. Translating gives CASSPGTGGETQYF.

The chain carries TRBV5-1 and TRBJ1-6; 7 bases match TRBD1. V was pared by 0 bases and J by 7 bases, with 4 bases of the junction left unmatched. Per the germline V gene, CDR1 is SGHRS and CDR2 is YFSETQ. The CDR3 sequence is 15 residues long. In nucleotides, the CDR3 is TGCGCCAGCAGCTTGGCCGGGGGACAGAATTCACCCCTCCACTTT. Its translation is CASSLAGGQNSPLHF.

This sequence joins TRBV5-4 and TRBJ2-3; tentatively, D is TRBD2 (6 bases). V lost 0 bases and J 5 bases, leaving 13 bases between the germline ends. CDR1 and CDR2 from the germline V gene are SGHNT and YYREEE (reference sequence). CDR3 length: 15 amino acids. This CDR3 reads CASSLVGLGEDTQYF. The CDR3 DNA reads TGTGCCAGCAGCTTGGTGGGACTTGGGGAAGATACGCAGTATTTT.

The genes are TRBV4-1 and TRBJ2-7; 9 bases line up with TRBD2. Germline V gives CDR1 MGHRA, CDR2 YSYEKL. CDR3 size: 17 residues. V lost 4 bases, J lost 5 bases, and 15 bases stayed unmatched. CDR3 DNA sequence: TGCGCCAGCAGCCGACGGCTTAATAGCGGGGGCCCCAACGAGCAGTACTTC. Translated: CASSRRLNSGGPNEQYF.

V and J are TRBV4-2 and TRBJ1-2; TRBD1 matches at 9 bases. The CDR3 has 16 residues. The germline gives CDR1 LGHNA, CDR2 YNFKEQ. V gave up 4 bases and J gave up 3 bases; unmatched junction bases: 9. The CDR3 is CASSPVTGGAHYGYTF. For the CDR3, the DNA is TGTGCCAGCAGCCCAGTTACAGGGGGCGCCCACTATGGCTACACCTTC.